Below, one T cell receptor (beta chain) is given with its context. This sample was included in a study of control samples from healthy donors and cancer patients. TCRdb's table, derived via immunoSEQ multiplex PCR, lists solely in-frame clones and lacks some. The data show roughly 63,000 clones, 90% seen once. Sample: PBMCs. The TCR sequence derives from a man in his 60s with colorectal cancer.

CDR3 bases: TGTGCCAGCAGCTTCGGACTAGGCAACACCGGGGAGCTGTTTTTT. Residues: CASSFGLGNTGELFF. J is TRBJ2-2 and V is TRBV7-2, with TRBD2 matching over 7 bases. Germline values: CDR1 SGHTA, CDR2 FQGNSA. V dropped 3 bases and J dropped 2; count of bases not matched to a gene: 3. This CDR3 is 15 amino acids long.